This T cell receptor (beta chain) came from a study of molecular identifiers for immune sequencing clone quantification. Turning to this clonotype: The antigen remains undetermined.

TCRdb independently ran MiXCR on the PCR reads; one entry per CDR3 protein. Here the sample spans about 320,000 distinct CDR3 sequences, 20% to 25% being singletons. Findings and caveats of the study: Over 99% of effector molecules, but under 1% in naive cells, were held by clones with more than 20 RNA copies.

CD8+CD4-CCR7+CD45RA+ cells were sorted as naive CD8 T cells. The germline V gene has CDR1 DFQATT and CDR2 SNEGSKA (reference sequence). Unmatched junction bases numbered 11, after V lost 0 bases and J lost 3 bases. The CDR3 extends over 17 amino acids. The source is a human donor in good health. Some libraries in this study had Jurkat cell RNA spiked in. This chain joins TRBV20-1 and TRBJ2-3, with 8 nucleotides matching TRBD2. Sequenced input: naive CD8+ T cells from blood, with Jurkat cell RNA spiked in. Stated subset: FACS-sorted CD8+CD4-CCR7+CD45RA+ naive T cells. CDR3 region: CSARDRFGGEKTDTQYF. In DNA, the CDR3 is TGCAGTGCTAGAGATCGATTCGGGGGGGAAAAGACAGATACGCAGTATTTT.